These 20 T cell receptor beta chains originate from one sample sequenced in a study of cytomegalovirus exposure and HLA in healthy donors. It was with 60 Vbeta and 13 Jbeta primers that the PCR ran. Profiling relied on immunoSEQ multiplex PCR, and the TCRdb table lists in-frame clones only, not all of them. The sample shows approximately 100,000 clones, around 76% of them seen only once. Sequenced: PBMCs. Receptor source: a woman in her forties or fifties in good health and CMV-seropositive.

This chain joins TRBV27 and TRBJ2-7; 11 nucleotides match TRBD2. This CDR3 is built from 13 residues. Per the germline V gene, CDR1 is MNHEY and CDR2 is SMNVEV (reference sequence). V lost 8 bases to trimming and J lost 5 bases; unmatched junction nucleotides: 5. In DNA, the CDR3 is TGTGCCAGCGGGATAGCGGGAGGGAACGAGCAGTACTTC. Translated: CASGIAGGNEQYF.

This clone was detected only once. The V and J genes are TRBV11-2 and TRBJ2-7; 11 bases fit TRBD1. The CDR3 consists of 14 residues. V gave up 5 bases and J gave up 3 bases; unmatched junction bases: 3. Germline CDR1 and CDR2: SGHAT and FQNNGV. CDR3 in amino acids: CASSMGQGGYEQYF. The CDR3 bases are TGTGCCAGCAGCATGGGACAGGGGGGCTACGAGCAGTACTTC.

The chain carries TRBV19 and TRBJ2-7; 7 nucleotides match TRBD1. Losses at the gene ends were 4 bases for V and 3 bases for J; bases not matched to a gene: 6. Germline CDR1 reads LNHDA; CDR2 reads SQIVND (reference sequence). The CDR3 is 14 residues long. The DNA for the CDR3 is TGTGCCAGTAGTAGGGGACAGTCGCACTACGAGCAGTACTTC. This encodes CASSRGQSHYEQYF.

The V gene is TRBV29-1, the J gene TRBJ2-1; D is unclear. This CDR3 is built from 14 residues. Germline CDR1 is SQVTM and CDR2 is ANQGSEA. Trimming left V 6 bases short and J 2 bases short, with 14 bases between. CDR3 DNA: TGCAGCGTAAAGGAGAGGAGCGCCTACAATGAGCAGTTCTTC. Its translation: CSVKERSAYNEQFF.

On this clone: The same CDR3 also results from other DNA sequences found in this sample. Written as DNA, the CDR3 is TGCGCCAGCAGCTTGGAACAGGGAAAGAATTCACCCCTCCACTTT. It codes for CASSLEQGKNSPLHF. The genes are TRBV5-1 and TRBJ1-6, with D maybe TRBD1 (6 bases). Per the germline V gene, CDR1 is SGHRS and CDR2 is YFSETQ. This CDR3 is 15 amino acids long. Trimming stripped 0 bases from V and 7 bases from J, with 11 bases between.

As for this clone: Other nucleotide sequences from this sample produce the same CDR3. The chain combines TRBV10-1 with TRBJ1-1; 8 nucleotides agree with TRBD1. Germline V gives CDR1 WNHNN, CDR2 SYGVQD (reference sequence). The trim removed 6 bases at V and 3 bases at J, leaving 9 bases unmatched. The CDR3 totals 15 residues. The DNA for the CDR3 is TGCGCCAGCAGCGACCCCGACAGGGGAGACACTGAAGCTTTCTTT. Residues: CASSDPDRGDTEAFF.

This clone has a handful of counts. The genes are TRBV6-4 and TRBJ2-1; a weak D match, TRBD1 (6 bases). Germline assignment: CDR1 MRHNA and CDR2 SNTAGT. The CDR3 spans 21 residues. V shed 2 bases and J shed 0 bases, with 26 bases lying between them. CDR3 sequence: CASSDTLHLTGHRASYNEQFF. The DNA of the CDR3 is TGTGCCAGCAGTGACACCCTCCACCTGACCGGGCACAGGGCCTCCTACAATGAGCAGTTCTTC.

V is TRBV30 and J is TRBJ2-1; possibly TRBD1 for D (10 bases). Germline CDR1 reads GTSNPN; CDR2 reads SVGIG (reference sequence). This CDR3 is 14 amino acids long. V dropped 4 bases and J dropped 12 bases, with 22 bases sitting between them. CDR3 in DNA: TGTGCCTGGATCCGGGACAGGGGCGGGAGGGGGCAGTTCTTC. This codes for CAWIRDRGGRGQFF.

Only a few counts were recorded for this clone. The rearrangement uses TRBV5-1 and TRBJ2-1, with TRBD1 as a possible D gene (6 bases). Trimming left V 0 bases short and J 3 bases short, with 10 bases between. The germline V gene has CDR1 SGHRS and CDR2 YFSETQ. The CDR3 loop spans 15 amino acids. In DNA form, the CDR3 reads TGCGCCAGCAGCTTGGCTGGGGGCGACTACAATGAGCAGTTCTTC. This gives the protein CASSLAGGDYNEQFF.

The chain links TRBV29-1 to TRBJ2-7, with 10 nucleotides matching TRBD1. The CDR3 has 13 residues. CDR1 is SQVTM and CDR2 is ANQGSEA in the germline V gene. With 4 bases clipped from V and 6 bases from J, the junction kept 6 bases outside the gene matches. Written as DNA, the CDR3 is TGCAGCGTTGCGGTGGGACAGGGGACCGAGCAGTACTTC. Translated: CSVAVGQGTEQYF.

The chain recombines TRBV7-3 with TRBJ1-5; D perhaps matches TRBD1 (6 bases). The CDR3 is 14 residues long. V lost 1 base to trimming and J lost 6 bases, with 10 bases between them. Germline-derived CDR1 and CDR2 are SGHTA and FQGTGA. The CDR3 sequence: CASSLSGGGQPQHF. The CDR3 DNA reads as TGTGCCAGCAGCTTAAGCGGGGGCGGTCAGCCCCAGCATTTT.

In its sample, this clone was seen a few times. The V gene is TRBV2, the J gene TRBJ1-6; TRBD1 matches at 8 bases. The CDR3 loop spans 13 amino acids. V lost 10 bases and J lost 7; bases outside the gene matches: 6. Germline CDR1 and CDR2: SNHLY and FYNNEI. Here the CDR3 DNA reads TGTGCCACCGGACAGGGCGGCAATTCACCCCTCCACTTT. Translation gives CATGQGGNSPLHF.

There are a few counts of this clone. Distinct nucleotide sequences in the sample also encode this CDR3. J is TRBJ1-2 and V is TRBV30; D is unclear. The V end lost 1 base, the J end lost 1 base, and 4 bases lay between the germline ends. Germline lookup yields CDR1 GTSNPN and CDR2 SVGIG (reference sequence). The CDR3 contains 12 residues. CDR3 residues: CAWSAGNYGYTF. The CDR3 coding sequence is TGTGCCTGGAGTGCCGGTAACTATGGCTACACCTTC.

The chain employs TRBV15 and TRBJ2-3, with D possibly matching TRBD1 (5 bases). This CDR3 region has 15 residues. The V and J ends lost 0 bases and 3 bases respectively, with 10 bases between them. Germline values: CDR1 LNHNV, CDR2 YYDKDF (reference sequence). The CDR3 bases are TGTGCCACCAGCAGAGACAGGGTCAAGACAGATACGCAGTATTTT. As protein: CATSRDRVKTDTQYF.

This chain connects TRBV9 to TRBJ2-6; tentative D call: TRBD1 (6 bases). CDR1 is SGDLS, CDR2 YYNGEE, per germline. The CDR3 has 18 amino acids. The ends were cut back, 4 bases at V and 0 bases at J, with 17 bases in the middle. In DNA, the CDR3 is TGTGCCAGCAGCTCATCCCGGGACACCTACTCTGGGGCCAACGTCCTGACTTTC. As protein: CASSSSRDTYSGANVLTF.

For this clone: Germline is not matched at one junction end, which may reflect a read error. The CDR3 sequence is CASSLTSAVGGRGVNTEAFF. The CDR3 DNA sequence: TGTGCCAGCAGCCTAACAAGCGCTGTAGGGGGAAGGGGTGTGAACACTGAAGCTTTCTTT. The V and J genes are TRBV7-3 and TRBJ1-1; a weak D match, TRBD1 (6 bases). The CDR3 length is 20 residues. Germline CDR1 is SGHTA and CDR2 is FQGTGA.

This chain connects TRBV29-1 to TRBJ1-2; tentatively, D is TRBD1 (5 bases). Trimming left V 0 bases short and J 4 bases short, with 21 bases between. This CDR3 comprises 17 residues. Per the germline V gene, CDR1 is SQVTM and CDR2 is ANQGSEA. CDR3 amino acids: CSVEDRRDIPSAYGYTF. CDR3 nucleotide sequence: TGCAGCGTTGAAGATCGCAGGGATATTCCTTCGGCCTATGGCTACACCTTC.

V gene TRBV2 combines with J gene TRBJ2-3, with D unresolved. The germline V gene encodes CDR1 SNHLY and CDR2 FYNNEI. There are 13 residues in the CDR3. The germline V and J ends were trimmed by 7 bases and 2 bases, with 10 bases remaining between them. The DNA for the CDR3 is TGTGCCAGCAACTTGCGGCCCACAGATACGCAGTATTTT. The encoded protein is CASNLRPTDTQYF.

J is TRBJ2-5 and V is TRBV21-1; TRBD1, as called in the table, went unchecked against the DNA. TRBV21-1 is a pseudogene segment. The CDR3 has 13 residues. CDR3 nucleotide sequence: TGTGCCAGCTGGCCTAGGGGCCAAGAGACCCAGTACTTC. It codes for CASWPRGQETQYF.

A note on this clone: Germline and junction disagree at one end, which may indicate a read error. The chain uses TRBV18 and TRBJ2-5; D is perhaps TRBD2 (7 bases). The CDR3 is 14 residues long. The germline V gene has CDR1 KGHSH and CDR2 LQKENI. The CDR3 here is CASSPPRGGESQYF. The CDR3 DNA follows: TGTGCCAGCTCACCACCGAGGGGGGGAGAGAGCCAGTACTTC. The whole variable domain, filled in from reference TRBV18 and TRBJ2-5, reads NAGVMQNPRHLVRRRGQEARLRCSPMKGHSHVYWYRQLPEEGLKFMVYLQKENIIDESGMPKERFSAEFPKEGPSILRIQQVVRGDSAAYFCASSPPRGGESQYFGPGTRLLVL.